The rows below give T cell receptor beta chains drawn from one sample of a study of blood T cell repertoires in COVID-19. Libraries were prepared by immunoSEQ multiplex PCR; TCRdb keeps only in-frame clonotypes and omits some of them. The data contain 40,000 to 45,000 clones, 87% of them singletons. The sequenced sample was peripheral blood. The receptors here all came from a man aged 55 to 70 with acute or convalescent COVID-19. Each CDR3 is given with its conserved first and last residue. The D gene is left open where the match is weak. Size is omitted from some rows. Given values are once, few, many or a class for expanded clones.

j_call v_call d_call clone_size cdr3_aa cdr3_nt
TRBJ2-1 TRBV11-3 . few CASSLRTGAHNEQFF TGTGCCAGCAGCTTACGTACAGGAGCCCACAATGAGCAGTTCTTC
TRBJ2-3 TRBV30 . . CAWRRGLSTDTQYF TGTGCCTGGAGGAGGGGGTTGAGCACAGATACGCAGTATTTT
TRBJ1-5 TRBV5-1 . . CASSLSGGLDQPQHF TGCGCCAGCAGCTTGTCCGGGGGGTTGGATCAGCCCCAGCATTTT
TRBJ2-3 TRBV9 TRBD2 . CASSGRTSGGTDTQYF TGTGCCAGCAGCGGCCGGACTAGCGGGGGAACAGATACGCAGTATTTT
TRBJ2-7 TRBV3-1/TRBV3-2 . medium-sized CASSLSAASYEQYF TGTGCCAGCAGTCTTTCCGCAGCGTCCTACGAGCAGTACTTC
TRBJ2-3 TRBV11-2 . . CASSLETTRADTQYF TGTGCCAGCAGCTTAGAGACAACCAGGGCAGATACGCAGTATTTT
TRBJ1-5 TRBV29-1 TRBD1 . CSVVTGVNQPQHF TGCAGCGTCGTCACAGGGGTAAATCAGCCCCAGCATTTT
TRBJ1-3 TRBV5-1 TRBD1 . CASSLGGQSGNTIYF TGCGCCAGCAGCCTGGGGGGACAGTCTGGAAACACCATATATTTT
TRBJ1-5 TRBV6-2/TRBV6-3 TRBD1 . CASSYPQGRTQPQHF TGTGCCAGCAGTTACCCACAGGGGCGGACTCAGCCCCAGCATTTT
TRBJ1-2 TRBV6-5 TRBD1 . CASSYEGARGYTF TGTGCCAGCAGTTACGAGGGGGCGCGTGGCTACACCTTC
TRBJ2-7 TRBV10-2 . . CASSVTNSYEQYF TGCGCCAGCAGTGTGACAAACTCCTACGAGCAGTACTTC
TRBJ2-5 TRBV6-6 TRBD1 . CASSMDRLQETQYF TGTGCCAGCAGCATGGACAGGTTGCAAGAGACCCAGTACTTC
TRBJ2-3 TRBV9 . . CASSPPTAGTDTQYF TGTGCCAGCAGCCCCCCTACCGCCGGCACAGATACGCAGTATTTT
TRBJ1-1 TRBV30 . . CAWSPPAGWGNTEAFF TGTGCCTGGAGTCCCCCCGCAGGGTGGGGAAACACTGAAGCTTTCTTT
TRBJ2-7 TRBV10-3 TRBD1 . CAISLDRGYYEQYF TGTGCCATCAGCCTGGACAGGGGATACTACGAGCAGTACTTC
TRBJ1-2 TRBV6-5 TRBD1 . CASPPTGANYGYTF TGCGCGAGCCCCCCAACAGGGGCTAACTATGGCTACACCTTC
TRBJ2-3 TRBV7-2 TRBD1 . CASSLAPGQGLDTQYF TGTGCCAGCAGCTTGGCACCGGGACAGGGGTTAGATACGCAGTATTTT
TRBJ2-2 TRBV10-3 . few CAISDSGGELFF TGTGCCATCAGTGATTCGGGCGGGGAGCTGTTTTTT
TRBJ2-3 TRBV27 . . CASTLGLAPTDTQYF TGTGCCAGCACCTTAGGGCTAGCCCCCACAGATACGCAGTATTTT
TRBJ2-2 TRBV19 . . CASRNSPPGELFF TGTGCCAGTAGAAACTCCCCTCCCGGGGAGCTGTTTTTT
TRBJ2-1 TRBV2 TRBD2 . CASTPLGEGTNNEQFF TGTGCCAGCACCCCCCTCGGGGAGGGTACAAACAATGAGCAGTTCTTC
TRBJ2-4 TRBV5-6 . . CASSTRVGGAKNIQYF TGTGCCAGCAGCACCAGGGTGGGTGGAGCCAAAAACATTCAGTACTTC
TRBJ1-2 TRBV12-5 TRBD1 once CASGLAGGAGDYGYTF TGTGCTAGTGGTTTGGCAGGGGGCGCGGGTGACTATGGCTACACCTTC
TRBJ2-5 TRBV25-1 TRBD1 . CASSPWTGVETQYF TGTGCCAGCAGTCCCTGGACAGGGGTGGAGACCCAGTACTTC
TRBJ1-4 TRBV19 . . CASSIIGREKLFF TGTGCCAGTAGTATAATAGGCAGGGAAAAACTGTTTTTT
TRBJ1-2 TRBV19 TRBD1 . CASTDPGTGGWGYTF TGTGCCAGTACGGACCCCGGGACAGGGGGCTGGGGCTACACCTTC
TRBJ2-3 TRBV13 TRBD2 once CASSRHSLRGASSTDTQYF TGTGCCAGCAGCCGACATTCGTTGCGGGGGGCCTCTAGCACAGATACGCAGTATTTT
TRBJ1-5 TRBV19 TRBD1 . CASRDRGQSQPQHF TGTGCCAGCCGGGACAGGGGGCAGAGTCAGCCCCAGCATTTT
TRBJ1-5 TRBV29-1 . medium-sized CSVTLGVNQPQHF TGCAGCGTGACCCTGGGCGTCAATCAGCCCCAGCATTTT
TRBJ1-2 TRBV25-1 . . CASSGSRGFGYTF TGTGCCAGCAGTGGAAGTAGGGGTTTTGGCTACACCTTC
TRBJ1-2 TRBV10-1 . once CASSERGFGYTF TGCGCCAGCAGTGAAAGGGGTTTCGGCTACACCTTC
TRBJ2-2 TRBV9 . . CASSVDFPGELFF TGTGCCAGCAGCGTAGACTTCCCCGGGGAGCTGTTTTTT
TRBJ1-5 TRBV9 . . CASSTDSDQPQHF TGTGCCAGCAGTACAGACAGCGATCAGCCCCAGCATTTT
TRBJ1-2 TRBV5-5 TRBD1 . CASSLQRDRADGYTF TGTGCCAGCAGCCTCCAACGGGACAGGGCCGATGGCTACACCTTC
TRBJ2-3 TRBV7-2 . . CASSIQLTSTDTQYF TGTGCCAGCAGCATCCAACTTACTAGCACAGATACGCAGTATTTT
TRBJ1-6 TRBV30 . . CAGYEDYNSPLHF TGTGCCGGGTATGAGGATTATAATTCACCCCTCCACTTT
TRBJ1-2 TRBV5-1 TRBD1 . CASEGGTGNNGYTF TGCGCCAGCGAGGGTGGGACAGGGAATAATGGCTACACCTTC
TRBJ2-2 TRBV6-5 TRBD1 . CASSWGTVEGTGELFF TGTGCCAGCAGTTGGGGGACAGTAGAAGGAACCGGGGAGCTGTTTTTT
TRBJ2-2 TRBV5-1 . . CASSVRDTGELFF TGCGCCAGCAGCGTCAGGGACACCGGGGAGCTGTTTTTT
TRBJ1-3 TRBV7-2 . . CASSSRQAVRNTIYF TGTGCCAGCAGCTCGAGACAGGCCGTACGCAACACCATATATTTT
TRBJ1-1 TRBV6-5 TRBD1 . CASSYSAGGISEAFF TGTGCCAGCAGTTACTCTGCAGGGGGTATATCTGAAGCTTTCTTT